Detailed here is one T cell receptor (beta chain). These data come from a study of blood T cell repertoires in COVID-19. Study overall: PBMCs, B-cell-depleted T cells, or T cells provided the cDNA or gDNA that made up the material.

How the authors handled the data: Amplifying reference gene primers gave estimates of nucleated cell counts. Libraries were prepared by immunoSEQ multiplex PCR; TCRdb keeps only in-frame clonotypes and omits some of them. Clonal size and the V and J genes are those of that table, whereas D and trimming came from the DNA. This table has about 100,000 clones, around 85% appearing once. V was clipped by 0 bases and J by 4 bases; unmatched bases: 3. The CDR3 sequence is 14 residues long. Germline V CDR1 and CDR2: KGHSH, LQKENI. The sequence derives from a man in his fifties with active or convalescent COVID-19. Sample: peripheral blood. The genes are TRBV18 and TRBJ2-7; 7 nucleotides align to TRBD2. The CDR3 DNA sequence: TGTGCCAGCTCACCACCGGGAGGGAGGTACGAGCAGTACTTC. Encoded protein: CASSPPGGRYEQYF.